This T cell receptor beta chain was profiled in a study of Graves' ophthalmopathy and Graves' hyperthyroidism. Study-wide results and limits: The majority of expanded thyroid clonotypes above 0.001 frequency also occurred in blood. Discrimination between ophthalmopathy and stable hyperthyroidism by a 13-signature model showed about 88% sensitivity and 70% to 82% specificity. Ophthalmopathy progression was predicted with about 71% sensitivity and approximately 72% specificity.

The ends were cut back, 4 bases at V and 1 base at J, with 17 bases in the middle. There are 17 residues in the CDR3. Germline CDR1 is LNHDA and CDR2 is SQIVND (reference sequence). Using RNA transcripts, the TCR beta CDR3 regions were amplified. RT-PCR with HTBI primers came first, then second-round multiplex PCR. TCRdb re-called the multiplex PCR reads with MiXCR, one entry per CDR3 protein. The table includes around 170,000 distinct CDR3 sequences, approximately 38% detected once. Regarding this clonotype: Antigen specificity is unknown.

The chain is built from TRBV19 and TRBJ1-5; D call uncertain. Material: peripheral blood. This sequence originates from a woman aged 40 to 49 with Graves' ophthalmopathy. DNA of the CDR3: TGTGCCAGTAGTAGTAATCCTGGACCGAGGAGCAATCAGCCCCAGCATTTT. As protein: CASSSNPGPRSNQPQHF.